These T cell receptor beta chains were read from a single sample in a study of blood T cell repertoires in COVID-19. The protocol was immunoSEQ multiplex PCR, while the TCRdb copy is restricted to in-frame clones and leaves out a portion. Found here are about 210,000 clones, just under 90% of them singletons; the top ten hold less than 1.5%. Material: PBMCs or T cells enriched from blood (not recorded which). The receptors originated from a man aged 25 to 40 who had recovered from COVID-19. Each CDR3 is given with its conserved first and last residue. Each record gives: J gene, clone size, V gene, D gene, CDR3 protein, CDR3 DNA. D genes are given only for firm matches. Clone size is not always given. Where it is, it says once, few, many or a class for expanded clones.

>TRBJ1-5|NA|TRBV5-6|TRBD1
CASSLRQGVVQPQHF
TGTGCCAGCAGCTTGCGGCAGGGGGTCGTCCAGCCCCAGCATTTT
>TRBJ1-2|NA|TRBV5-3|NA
CARSLGRSSPTYWGYTF
TGTGCCAGAAGCTTGGGCAGGTCGAGTCCAACCTATTGGGGCTACACCTTC
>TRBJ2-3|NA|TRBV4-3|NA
CASSQAGFADTQYF
TGCGCCAGCAGCCAAGCCGGGTTTGCGGATACGCAGTATTTT
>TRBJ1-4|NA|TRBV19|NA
CASSKQGLYPTNEKLFF
TGTGCCAGTAGTAAGCAGGGTCTATATCCAACTAATGAAAAACTGTTTTTT
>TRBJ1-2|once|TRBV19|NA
CASSPQRGNYGYTF
TGTGCCAGTAGTCCACAGCGGGGAAACTATGGCTACACCTTC
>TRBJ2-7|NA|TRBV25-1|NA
CASSEEFHEQYF
TGTGCCAGCAGTGAGGAGTTCCACGAGCAGTACTTC
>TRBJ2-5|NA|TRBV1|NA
CTSSQDSAVQYF
TGCACCAGCAGCCAAGATTCGGCGGTCCAGTACTTC
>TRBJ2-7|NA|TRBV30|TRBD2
CAWTGLAGGYEQYF
TGTGCCTGGACTGGACTAGCGGGAGGATACGAGCAGTACTTC
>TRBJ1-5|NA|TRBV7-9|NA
CASSLVGDSNQPQHF
TGTGCCAGCAGCTTAGTAGGGGATAGCAATCAGCCCCAGCATTTT
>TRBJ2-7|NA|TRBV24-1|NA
CATSRASGVYEQYF
TGTGCCACCAGTAGAGCCTCAGGGGTTTACGAGCAGTACTTC
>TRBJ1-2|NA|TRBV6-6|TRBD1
CASSFRQGRGNYGYTF
TGTGCCAGCAGTTTCCGTCAGGGCAGGGGGAATTATGGCTACACCTTC
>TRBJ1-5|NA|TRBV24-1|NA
CATSDWAGQPQHF
TGTGCCACCAGTGATTGGGCGGGTCAGCCCCAGCATTTT
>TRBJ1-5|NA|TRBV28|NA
CASRPHGGVPYQPQHF
TGTGCCAGCAGACCACATGGGGGGGTCCCTTATCAGCCCCAGCATTTT
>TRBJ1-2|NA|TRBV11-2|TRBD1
CASSATGTVPSTNYGYTF
TGTGCCAGCAGCGCAACCGGGACAGTCCCCTCCACTAACTATGGCTACACCTTC
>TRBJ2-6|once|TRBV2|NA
CASMEGTAGANVLTF
TGTGCCAGCATGGAGGGGACGGCTGGGGCCAACGTCCTGACTTTC
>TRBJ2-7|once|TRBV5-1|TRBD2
CASSSGSGRASYEQYF
TGCGCCAGCAGCTCGGGGAGCGGGAGGGCTTCATACGAGCAGTACTTC
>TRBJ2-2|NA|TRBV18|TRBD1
CASSAEDRATGELFF
TGTGCCAGCTCCGCAGAGGACAGGGCCACCGGGGAGCTGTTTTTT
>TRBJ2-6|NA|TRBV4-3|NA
CASSQEAGSGANVLTF
TGCGCCAGCAGCCAAGAAGCGGGTTCTGGGGCCAACGTCCTGACTTTC
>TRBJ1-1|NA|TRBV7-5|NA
CARSLAGNRYFTEAFF
TGTGCCAGAAGCTTAGCGGGCAACAGGTATTTCACTGAAGCTTTCTTT
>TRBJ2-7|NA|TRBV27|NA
CASSPSTSSYEQYF
TGTGCCAGCAGTCCCTCGACTAGCTCCTACGAGCAGTACTTC
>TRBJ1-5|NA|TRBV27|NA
CASSPFADMRNQPQHF
TGTGCCAGCAGTCCTTTCGCGGATATGCGCAATCAGCCCCAGCATTTT
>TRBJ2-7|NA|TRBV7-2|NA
CASSLTGDSYEQYF
TGTGCCAGCAGCTTAACGGGGGACTCCTACGAGCAGTACTTC
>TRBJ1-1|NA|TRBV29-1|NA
CSVDSVMNTEAFF
TGCAGCGTTGATTCGGTCATGAACACTGAAGCTTTCTTT
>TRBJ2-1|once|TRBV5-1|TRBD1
CASSWGTGTNNEQFF
TGCGCCAGCAGCTGGGGGACAGGGACGAACAATGAGCAGTTCTTC
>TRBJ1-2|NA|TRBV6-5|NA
CASRQGIGYGYTF
TGTGCCAGCAGGCAGGGAATAGGGTATGGCTACACCTTC
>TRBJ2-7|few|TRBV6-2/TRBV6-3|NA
CASSYFGSSYEQYF
TGTGCCAGCAGTTACTTTGGGAGCTCCTACGAGCAGTACTTC
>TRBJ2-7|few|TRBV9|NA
CASSVDPGYSYEQYF
TGTGCCAGCAGCGTAGATCCGGGATATTCCTACGAGCAGTACTTC
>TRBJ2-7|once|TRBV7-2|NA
CASSFDTNPIYEQYF
TGTGCCAGCAGCTTCGACACCAACCCCATCTACGAGCAGTACTTC
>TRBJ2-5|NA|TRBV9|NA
CASSEQLASSQETQYF
TGTGCCAGCAGCGAACAATTGGCTAGCTCCCAAGAGACCCAGTACTTC
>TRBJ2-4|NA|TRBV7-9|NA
CASSLVTDTIQYF
TGTGCCAGCAGCTTAGTGACGGACACCATTCAGTACTTC
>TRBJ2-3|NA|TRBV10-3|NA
CAIKPGDTDTQYF
TGTGCCATCAAGCCAGGCGACACAGATACGCAGTATTTT
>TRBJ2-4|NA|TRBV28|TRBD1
CASSSPGRTGSDIQYF
TGTGCCAGCAGTTCCCCTGGGCGGACAGGGTCGGACATTCAGTACTTC
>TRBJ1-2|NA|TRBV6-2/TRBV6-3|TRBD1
CASSRFKGQPYGYTF
TGTGCCAGCAGTCGCTTCAAGGGACAGCCTTATGGCTACACCTTC